Listed here are 29 T cell receptor beta chains from one sample, sequenced in a study of T cell responses to AZD1222 COVID-19 vaccine. Assay: immunoSEQ multiplex PCR; the TCRdb copy retains only in-frame clones and omits some. The profile shows some 90,000 clones, around 90% of them singletons. The sequencing here drew on peripheral blood, taken on day 0 of AZD1222 vaccination. These TCRs come from an adult in good health.

The V gene is TRBV2, the J gene TRBJ1-1; D remains unclear. CDR1 is SNHLY, CDR2 FYNNEI, per germline. Trimming removed 6 bases from V and 7 bases from J, with 12 bases in between. The length of the CDR3 is 12 residues. The CDR3 region has the DNA TGTGCCAGCAGCCCCAATCAGATTGAAGCTTTCTTT. Its translation is CASSPNQIEAFF. The whole variable domain, filled in from reference TRBV2 and TRBJ1-1, reads EPEVTQTPSHQVTQMGQEVILRCVPISNHLYFYWYRQILGQKVEFLVSFYNNEISEKSEIFDDQFSVERPDGSNFTLKIRSTKLEDSAMYFCASSPNQIEAFFGQGTRLTVV.

The chain couples TRBV29-1 to TRBJ2-2, with D tentatively TRBD1 or TRBD2 (6 bases each). From germline, CDR1 is SQVTM and CDR2 ANQGSEA. The CDR3 runs to 16 residues. Trimming took off 6 bases at V and 6 bases at J, with 23 bases between the two ends. The CDR3 DNA reads as TGCAGCGTCTTGAGGGTAGGGGGGCCCAACCCCGGGGAGCTGTTTTTT. It specifies CSVLRVGGPNPGELFF.

This clone was observed a handful of times. CDR3 in DNA: TGTGCCAGCAGTGATCGACCAGGGGTACGGACCGGGGAGCTGTTTTTT. Its protein product is CASSDRPGVRTGELFF. V is TRBV6-1 and J is TRBJ2-2; possible D gene TRBD1, 6 bases. Trimming removed 3 bases from V and 5 bases from J, with 16 bases in between. CDR1 is MNHNS and CDR2 is SASEGT in the germline V gene. The CDR3 covers 16 residues.

This clone was seen a handful of times. The chain couples TRBV30 to TRBJ1-5, with D perhaps TRBD1 (5 bases). The V end was cut by 5 bases, the J end by 2 bases, with 10 bases between. From germline, CDR1 is GTSNPN and CDR2 SVGIG (reference sequence). There are 13 residues in the CDR3. The CDR3 bases are TGTGCCTGGGGGGCTAGCGGCAATCAGCCCCAGCATTTT. Protein product: CAWGASGNQPQHF.

The chain uses TRBV3-1 (or the pseudogene TRBV3-2) and TRBJ2-1; 8 bases fit TRBD2. Germline CDR1 is LGHDT and CDR2 is YNNKEL (reference sequence). The CDR3 runs 12 residues. Trimming removed 4 bases from V and 10 bases from J; junction bases left unmatched: 3. The CDR3 loop reads CASSPLAGEQFF. In DNA form, the CDR3 reads TGTGCCAGCAGCCCTTTAGCGGGGGAGCAGTTCTTC.

This clone was seen a few times. The chain combines TRBV6-6 with TRBJ1-6; D ambiguous. The germline V gene has CDR1 MNHNY and CDR2 SVGAGI (reference sequence). Trimming shortened V by 7 bases and J by 8 bases, and 9 bases separated the two germline ends. There are 12 residues in the CDR3. The CDR3 coding sequence is TGTGCCAGCACCCAGAGTGATTCACCCCTCCACTTT. Its translation: CASTQSDSPLHF.

The chain has TRBV7-3 and TRBJ2-7; D is possibly TRBD2 (6 bases). The CDR3 length is 13 residues. Trimming cost V 4 bases and J 6 bases, with 13 bases left between them. Germline V lookup: CDR1 SGHTA, CDR2 FQGTGA. In DNA form, the CDR3 reads TGTGCCAGCAGCTCGACGGGAGTGGGCGAGCAGTACTTC. Protein product: CASSSTGVGEQYF.

The genes are TRBV29-1 and TRBJ2-1; 7 bases align to TRBD1. This CDR3 spans 13 amino acids. Trimming at V came to 4 bases and at J to 9 bases, leaving 9 bases not matched to a gene. In germline, CDR1 is SQVTM, CDR2 ANQGSEA. The CDR3, as DNA: TGCAGCGTTGTAAAACAGGGGTCCGGTGAGCAGTTCTTC. It codes for CSVVKQGSGEQFF.

This rearrangement joins TRBV5-1 to TRBJ1-3, with a tentative D call TRBD1 (6 bases). This CDR3 has 14 amino acids. Trimming took off 4 bases at V and 4 bases at J, with 12 bases between the two ends. In germline, CDR1 is SGHRS, CDR2 YFSETQ. The CDR3 spells CASSPITGGNTIYF. The CDR3, as DNA: TGCGCCAGCAGCCCCATTACAGGGGGAAACACCATATATTTT.

CDR3 nucleotides: TGTGCCAGTAGTTCCCAACAGGGCACTAATGAAAAACTGTTTTTT. It codes for CASSSQQGTNEKLFF. This chain joins TRBV19 and TRBJ1-4; tentatively, D is TRBD1 (6 bases). The ends were cut back, 5 bases at V and 2 bases at J, with 12 bases in the middle. This CDR3 has 15 amino acids. In germline, CDR1 is LNHDA, CDR2 SQIVND (reference sequence).

The chain links TRBV5-6 to TRBJ1-2; no reliable D call. CDR1 and CDR2 (germline): SGHDT, YYEEEE. CDR3 length equals 15 residues. V lost 2 bases to trimming and J lost 3 bases, with 14 bases between them. Here the CDR3 reads CASSFTIGSHYGYTF. The DNA for the CDR3 is TGTGCCAGCAGCTTTACGATCGGGTCCCACTATGGCTACACCTTC.

V is TRBV6-5 and J is TRBJ1-2, with TRBD1 identical over 9 bases. J was trimmed by 4 bases and V by 6 bases; bases with no gene match: 9. This CDR3 has 15 residues. Germline lookup yields CDR1 MNHEY and CDR2 SVGAGI. The DNA of the CDR3 is TGTGCCAGCAGAGCACAGGGGGCTTCAGGCTATGGCTACACCTTC. Translated, it gives CASRAQGASGYGYTF.

V is TRBV19 and J is TRBJ2-7; weak D call: TRBD1 (6 bases). The germline V and J ends were trimmed by 10 bases and 3 bases, with 13 bases remaining between them. The germline V gene encodes CDR1 LNHDA and CDR2 SQIVND (reference sequence). This CDR3 contains 12 residues. The CDR3 here is CATRDTYYEQYF. The CDR3 nucleotides read TGTGCCACCCGGGACACCTACTACGAGCAGTACTTC.

The chain has TRBV5-1 and TRBJ2-2; perhaps D is TRBD1 or TRBD2 (5 bases each). Trimming cost V 3 bases and J 3 bases, with 9 bases left between them. Germline V CDR1 and CDR2: SGHRS, YFSETQ. This CDR3 is 14 amino acids long. The CDR3 DNA is TGCGCCAGCAGCTCCGGGACGGACACCGGGGAGCTGTTTTTT. The encoded protein is CASSSGTDTGELFF.

This clone was detected a few times. DNA of the CDR3: TGCGCCAGCAGCCAAGAGCCCTCAGGGATGTATGGCTACACCTTC. Residues: CASSQEPSGMYGYTF. J is TRBJ1-2 and V is TRBV4-3, with a possible D match to TRBD1 (5 bases). Per germline, CDR1 LGHNA and CDR2 YSLEER. The CDR3 runs to 15 residues. V was clipped by 0 bases and J by 5 bases, with 13 bases between them.

The chain's CDR3 is CASRTSGENYGYTF. The CDR3 nucleotides read TGTGCCAGTAGGACCTCAGGGGAAAACTATGGCTACACCTTC. This rearrangement joins TRBV19 to TRBJ1-2; maybe TRBD1 (6 bases). Germline CDR1 reads LNHDA; CDR2 reads SQIVND (reference sequence). There are 14 residues in the CDR3. Between the trimmed V and J ends, which lost 6 bases and 2 bases, there was a span of 13 bases.

This chain links TRBV12-3 or TRBV12-4 with TRBJ2-7, with no clear D. Trimming stripped 5 bases from V and 5 bases from J, with 10 bases between. The CDR3 extends over 12 amino acids. CDR3 in DNA: TGTGCCAGCAGTCCATCCCGGCACGAGCAGTACTTC. Its protein is CASSPSRHEQYF.

The V and J genes are TRBV5-4 and TRBJ2-2, with D hard to call. V gave up 2 bases and J gave up 0 bases, with 2 bases separating them. The germline gives CDR1 SGHNT, CDR2 YYREEE (reference sequence). The CDR3 length is 13 residues. Written as DNA, the CDR3 is TGTGCCAGCAGCTTCCCGAACACCGGGGAGCTGTTTTTT. Amino acids: CASSFPNTGELFF.

This clone was observed a single time. The V and J genes are TRBV18 and TRBJ1-1, with D maybe TRBD1 (6 bases). V gave up 8 bases and J gave up 4 bases, with 17 bases separating them. The germline V gene encodes CDR1 KGHSH and CDR2 LQKENI. The length of the CDR3 is 14 residues. The chain's CDR3 is CASNKQEGVTEAFF. The CDR3 bases are TGTGCCAGCAATAAACAGGAGGGGGTCACTGAAGCTTTCTTT.

The chain has TRBV14 and TRBJ1-2, with D hard to call. Germline CDR1 is SGHDN and CDR2 is FVKESK. The CDR3 sequence is 13 residues long. V lost 1 base to trimming and J lost 4 bases, with 7 bases between them. CDR3 in amino acids: CASSQVGLYGYTF. DNA for the CDR3: TGTGCCAGCAGCCAAGTCGGGCTCTATGGCTACACCTTC.

This clone occurred once. V and J are TRBV6-5 and TRBJ1-1; D gene uncertain. Trimming took 7 bases from V and 4 from J, leaving 13 bases between them. The germline V gene encodes CDR1 MNHEY and CDR2 SVGAGI. This CDR3 comprises 13 residues. The DNA of the CDR3 is TGTGCCAGCATCCTCGAGCACCTCACTGAAGCTTTCTTT. Its translation is CASILEHLTEAFF.

J is TRBJ1-2 and V is TRBV6-6, with D perhaps matching TRBD1 (6 bases). This CDR3 comprises 12 residues. V lost 2 bases to trimming and J lost 8 bases, with 9 bases between them. Per the germline V gene, CDR1 is MNHNY and CDR2 is SVGAGI (reference sequence). The CDR3 here is CASSYPGGGYTF. CDR3 nucleotides: TGTGCCAGCAGTTACCCTGGGGGCGGCTACACCTTC.

This chain uses TRBV5-4 with TRBJ2-7; 10 bases line up with TRBD1. V dropped 4 bases and J dropped 3; count of bases not matched to a gene: 4. Germline-derived CDR1 and CDR2 are SGHNT and YYREEE (reference sequence). There are 14 residues in the CDR3. The CDR3 DNA is TGTGCCAGCAGCCAGGACAGGGGGTACTACGAGCAGTACTTC. Protein: CASSQDRGYYEQYF.

The gene calls are TRBV19 and TRBJ1-1; D may be TRBD1 (5 bases). V was shortened by 4 bases and J by 0 bases, with 18 bases between the two germline ends. Germline V gives CDR1 LNHDA, CDR2 SQIVND (reference sequence). This CDR3 region has 17 residues. The CDR3 region has the DNA TGTGCCAGTAGTACCGGGGGAGGGGTTCTCATGAACACTGAAGCTTTCTTT. It is translated as CASSTGGGVLMNTEAFF.

The chain recombines TRBV6-5 with TRBJ1-2, with 9 positions matching TRBD1. The J segment lost 8 bases and the V segment lost 5 bases, leaving 9 bases of the junction unmatched. The CDR3 spans 14 residues. Germline V gene lookup returns CDR1 MNHEY and CDR2 SVGAGI. In DNA, the CDR3 is TGTGCCAGCAGTACGGGGGACAGGGCCCGCGGCTACACCTTC. Translating it yields CASSTGDRARGYTF.

The gene calls are TRBV29-1 and TRBJ1-1, with 7 positions matching TRBD1. The V gene end was trimmed by 7 bases and the J gene end by 4 bases; junction bases not matched to a gene: 9. CDR1 and CDR2 from the germline V gene are SQVTM and ANQGSEA. This CDR3 is built from 13 residues. The CDR3, as DNA: TGCAGCGGGAGACAGGGATGGGGCACTGAAGCTTTCTTT. It codes for CSGRQGWGTEAFF.

The chain combines TRBV12-3 or TRBV12-4 with TRBJ1-1; D is unclear. Deletions cut 6 bases from V and 0 bases from J, with 8 bases between. CDR3 length: 13 amino acids. The CDR3 nucleotides are TGTGCCAGCAGAAGCAAGATGAACACTGAAGCTTTCTTT. This encodes CASRSKMNTEAFF.

The rearrangement uses TRBV7-3 and TRBJ2-7; 8 positions agree with TRBD1. J gave up 4 bases and V 5 bases, and 7 bases lay outside the gene matches. Germline-derived CDR1 and CDR2 are SGHTA and FQGTGA. The CDR3 covers 14 residues. CDR3 region: CASSPDRGAYEQYF. The CDR3 nucleotides are TGTGCCAGCAGCCCCGACAGGGGAGCTTACGAGCAGTACTTC.

The chain is built from TRBV7-2 and TRBJ1-5; TRBD1 agrees at 8 bases. The germline gives CDR1 SGHTA, CDR2 FQGNSA. The CDR3 covers 16 residues. The V and J ends lost 0 bases and 6 bases, in that order; junction bases with no gene match: 7. The CDR3 sequence is CASSLAPQDRAQPQHF. The CDR3 bases are TGTGCCAGCAGCTTAGCGCCCCAGGACAGGGCTCAGCCCCAGCATTTT.